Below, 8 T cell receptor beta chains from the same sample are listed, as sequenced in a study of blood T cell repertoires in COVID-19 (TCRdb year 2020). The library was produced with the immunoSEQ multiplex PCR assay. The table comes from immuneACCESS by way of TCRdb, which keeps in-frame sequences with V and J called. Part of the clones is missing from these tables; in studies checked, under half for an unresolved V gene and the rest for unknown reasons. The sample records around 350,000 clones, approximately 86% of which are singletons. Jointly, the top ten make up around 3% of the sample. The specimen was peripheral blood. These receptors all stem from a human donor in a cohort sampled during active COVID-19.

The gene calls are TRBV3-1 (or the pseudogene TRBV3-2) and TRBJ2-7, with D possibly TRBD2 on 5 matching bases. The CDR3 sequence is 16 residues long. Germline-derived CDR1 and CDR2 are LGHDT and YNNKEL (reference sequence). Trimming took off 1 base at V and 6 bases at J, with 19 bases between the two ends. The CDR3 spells CASSQGSGGFVGEQYF. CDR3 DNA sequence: TGTGCCAGCAGCCAAGGATCGGGCGGGTTCGTAGGCGAGCAGTACTTC.

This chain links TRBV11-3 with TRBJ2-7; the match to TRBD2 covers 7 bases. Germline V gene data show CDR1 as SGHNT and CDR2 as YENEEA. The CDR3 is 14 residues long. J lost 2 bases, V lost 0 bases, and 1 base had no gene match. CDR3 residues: CASSLDAGAYEQYF. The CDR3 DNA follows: TGTGCCAGCAGCTTAGACGCGGGAGCCTACGAGCAGTACTTC.

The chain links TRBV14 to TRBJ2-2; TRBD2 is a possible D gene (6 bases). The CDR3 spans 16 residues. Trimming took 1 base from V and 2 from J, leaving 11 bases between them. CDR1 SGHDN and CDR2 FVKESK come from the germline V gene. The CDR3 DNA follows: TGTGCCAGCAGCCAAGTAGTGGGGACTAACACCGGGGAGCTGTTTTTT. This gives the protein CASSQVVGTNTGELFF.

CDR3 DNA: TGTGCCAGCAGAGGACAGGGGAACTATGGCTACACCTTC. It yields the protein CASRGQGNYGYTF. V is TRBV6-4 and J is TRBJ1-2; 9 nucleotides line up with TRBD1. From germline, CDR1 is MRHNA and CDR2 SNTAGT. The V segment lost 6 bases and the J segment 2 bases; nucleotides outside the gene matches: 1. CDR3 length: 13 amino acids.

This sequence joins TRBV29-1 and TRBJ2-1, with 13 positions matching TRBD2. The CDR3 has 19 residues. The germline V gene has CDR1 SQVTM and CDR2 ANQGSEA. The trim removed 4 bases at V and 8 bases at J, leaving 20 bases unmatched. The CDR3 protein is CSVAYLLAGGPVFSDEQFF. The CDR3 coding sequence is TGCAGCGTTGCCTACCTACTAGCGGGAGGGCCCGTCTTTAGCGATGAGCAGTTCTTC.

The CDR3 loop is CASSTQGNRHTEAFF. The DNA for the CDR3 is TGTGCCAGTAGTACACAGGGGAATCGGCACACTGAAGCTTTCTTT. The chain employs TRBV19 and TRBJ1-1; 7 bases line up with TRBD1. With V trimmed by 4 bases and J by 3 bases, 8 bases remained unmatched. Germline V gives CDR1 LNHDA, CDR2 SQIVND (reference sequence). The CDR3 has 15 residues.

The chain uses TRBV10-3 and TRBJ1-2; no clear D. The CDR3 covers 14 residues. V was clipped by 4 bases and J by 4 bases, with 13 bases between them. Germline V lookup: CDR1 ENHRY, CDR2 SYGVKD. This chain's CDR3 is CAISGTAGGYGYTF. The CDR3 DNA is TGTGCCATCAGTGGGACGGCGGGCGGCTATGGCTACACCTTC.

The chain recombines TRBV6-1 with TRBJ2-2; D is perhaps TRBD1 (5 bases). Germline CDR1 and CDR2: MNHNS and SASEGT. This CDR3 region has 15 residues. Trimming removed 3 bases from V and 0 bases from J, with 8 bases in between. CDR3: CASSEGPANTGELFF. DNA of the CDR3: TGTGCCAGCAGTGAGGGGCCAGCGAACACCGGGGAGCTGTTTTTT.